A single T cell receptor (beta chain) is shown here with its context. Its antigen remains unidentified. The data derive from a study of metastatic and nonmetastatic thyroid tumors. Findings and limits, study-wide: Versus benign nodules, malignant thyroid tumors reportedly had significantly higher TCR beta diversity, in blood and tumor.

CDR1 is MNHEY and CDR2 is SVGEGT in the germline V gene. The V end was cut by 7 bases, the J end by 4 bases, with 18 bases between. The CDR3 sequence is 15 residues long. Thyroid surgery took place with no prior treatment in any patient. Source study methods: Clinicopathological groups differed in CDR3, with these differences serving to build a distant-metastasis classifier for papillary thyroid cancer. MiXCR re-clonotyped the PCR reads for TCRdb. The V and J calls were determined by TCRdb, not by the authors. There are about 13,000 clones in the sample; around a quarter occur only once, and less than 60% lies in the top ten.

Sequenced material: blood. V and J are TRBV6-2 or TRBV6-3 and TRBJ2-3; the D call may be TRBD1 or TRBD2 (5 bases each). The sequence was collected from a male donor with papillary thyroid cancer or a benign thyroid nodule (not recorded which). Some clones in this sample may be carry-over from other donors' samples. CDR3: CASTPTGGGSDTQYF. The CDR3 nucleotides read TGTGCCAGCACTCCAACAGGTGGAGGTTCAGATACGCAGTATTTT.